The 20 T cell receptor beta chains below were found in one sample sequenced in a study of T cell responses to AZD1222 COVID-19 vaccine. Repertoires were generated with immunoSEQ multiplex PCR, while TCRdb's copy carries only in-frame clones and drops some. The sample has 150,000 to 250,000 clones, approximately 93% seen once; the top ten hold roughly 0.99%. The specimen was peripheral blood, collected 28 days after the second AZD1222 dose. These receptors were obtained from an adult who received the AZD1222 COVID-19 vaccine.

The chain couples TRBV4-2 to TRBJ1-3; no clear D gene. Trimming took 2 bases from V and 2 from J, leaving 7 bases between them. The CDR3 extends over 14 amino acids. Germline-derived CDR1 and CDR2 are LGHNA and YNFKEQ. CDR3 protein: CASSQWLTGNTIYF. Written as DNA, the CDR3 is TGTGCCAGCAGCCAATGGTTGACTGGAAACACCATATATTTT.

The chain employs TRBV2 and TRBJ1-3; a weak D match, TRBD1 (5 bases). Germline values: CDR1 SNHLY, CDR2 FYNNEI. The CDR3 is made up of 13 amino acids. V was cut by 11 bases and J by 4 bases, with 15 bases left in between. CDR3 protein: CASMGTEGNTIYF. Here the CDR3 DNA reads TGTGCCTCGATGGGGACTGAAGGAAACACCATATATTTT.

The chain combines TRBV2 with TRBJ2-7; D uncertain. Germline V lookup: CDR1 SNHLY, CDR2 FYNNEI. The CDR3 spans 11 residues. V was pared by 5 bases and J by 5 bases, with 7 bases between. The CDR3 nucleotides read TGTGCCAGCAGTATTCTCGACGAGCAGTACTTC. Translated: CASSILDEQYF.

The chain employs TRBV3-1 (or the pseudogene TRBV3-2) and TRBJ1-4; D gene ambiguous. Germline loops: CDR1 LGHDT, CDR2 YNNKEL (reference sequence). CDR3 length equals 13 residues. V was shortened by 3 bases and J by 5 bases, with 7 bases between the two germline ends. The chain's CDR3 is CASSHSGNEKLFF. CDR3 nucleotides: TGTGCCAGCAGCCACTCAGGAAATGAAAAACTGTTTTTT.

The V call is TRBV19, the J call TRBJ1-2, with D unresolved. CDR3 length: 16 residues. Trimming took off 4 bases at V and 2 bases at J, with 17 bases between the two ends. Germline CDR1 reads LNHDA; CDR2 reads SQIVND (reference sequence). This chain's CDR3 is CASSTEGGRINYGYTF. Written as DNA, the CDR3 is TGTGCCAGTAGTACCGAGGGAGGACGGATAAACTATGGCTACACCTTC.

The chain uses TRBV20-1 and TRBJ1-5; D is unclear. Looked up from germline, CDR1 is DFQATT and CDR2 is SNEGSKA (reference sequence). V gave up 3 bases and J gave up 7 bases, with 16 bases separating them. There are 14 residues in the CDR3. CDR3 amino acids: CSASGAGSGQPQHF. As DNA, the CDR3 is TGCAGTGCTAGTGGCGCCGGCAGCGGCCAGCCCCAGCATTTT.

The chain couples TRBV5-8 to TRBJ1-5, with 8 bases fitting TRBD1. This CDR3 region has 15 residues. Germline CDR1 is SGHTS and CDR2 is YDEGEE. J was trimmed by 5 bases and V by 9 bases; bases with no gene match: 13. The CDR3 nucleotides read TGTGCCACAGGGGGAGTCGACAGGGGAGATCAGCCCCAGCATTTT. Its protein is CATGGVDRGDQPQHF.

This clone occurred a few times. The CDR3 spells CASSLGASSSEAFF. In DNA form, the CDR3 reads TGTGCCAGCAGCTTGGGGGCCAGTTCCTCTGAAGCTTTCTTT. The chain links TRBV11-3 to TRBJ1-1; a possible D gene is TRBD1 (6 bases). CDR3 length: 14 residues. Looked up from germline, CDR1 is SGHNT and CDR2 is YENEEA. V lost 3 bases to trimming and J lost 6 bases, with 14 bases between them.

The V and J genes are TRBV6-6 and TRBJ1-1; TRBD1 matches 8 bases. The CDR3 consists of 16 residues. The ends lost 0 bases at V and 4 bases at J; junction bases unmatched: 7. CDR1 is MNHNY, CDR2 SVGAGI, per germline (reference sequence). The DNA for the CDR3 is TGTGCCAGCAGTTACTCCCCCGGGACAGGCATCACTGAAGCTTTCTTT. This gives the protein CASSYSPGTGITEAFF.

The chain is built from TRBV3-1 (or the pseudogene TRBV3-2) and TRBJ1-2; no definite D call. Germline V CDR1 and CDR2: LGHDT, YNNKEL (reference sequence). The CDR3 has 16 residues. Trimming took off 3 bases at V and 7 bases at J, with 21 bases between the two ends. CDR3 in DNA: TGTGCCAGCAGCCAGCTGAGGCGCGGCCCTCTGGGTGGCTACACCTTC. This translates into CASSQLRRGPLGGYTF.

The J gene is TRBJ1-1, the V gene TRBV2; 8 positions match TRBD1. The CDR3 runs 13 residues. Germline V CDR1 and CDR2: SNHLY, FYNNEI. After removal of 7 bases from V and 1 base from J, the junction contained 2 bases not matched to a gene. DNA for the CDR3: TGTGCCAGCATCGGACAGGGGAACACTGAAGCTTTCTTT. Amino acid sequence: CASIGQGNTEAFF.

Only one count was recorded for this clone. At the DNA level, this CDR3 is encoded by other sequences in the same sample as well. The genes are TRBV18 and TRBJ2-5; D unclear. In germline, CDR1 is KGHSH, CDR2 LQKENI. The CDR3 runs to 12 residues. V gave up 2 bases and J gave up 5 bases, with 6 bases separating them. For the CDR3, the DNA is TGTGCCAGCTCACCAGGGCAGGAGACCCAGTACTTC. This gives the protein CASSPGQETQYF.

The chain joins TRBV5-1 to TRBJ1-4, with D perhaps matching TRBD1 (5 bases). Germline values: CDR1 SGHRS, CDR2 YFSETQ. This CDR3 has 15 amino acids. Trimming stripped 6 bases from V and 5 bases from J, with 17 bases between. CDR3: CASTRQPVGNEKLFF. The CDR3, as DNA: TGCGCCAGCACCCGACAGCCCGTAGGCAATGAAAAACTGTTTTTT.

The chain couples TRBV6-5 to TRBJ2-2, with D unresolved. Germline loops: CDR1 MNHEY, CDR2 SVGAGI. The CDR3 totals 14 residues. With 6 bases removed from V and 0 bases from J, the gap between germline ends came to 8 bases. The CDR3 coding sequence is TGTGCCAGCAGCCAAACCTCGAACACCGGGGAGCTGTTTTTT. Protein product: CASSQTSNTGELFF.

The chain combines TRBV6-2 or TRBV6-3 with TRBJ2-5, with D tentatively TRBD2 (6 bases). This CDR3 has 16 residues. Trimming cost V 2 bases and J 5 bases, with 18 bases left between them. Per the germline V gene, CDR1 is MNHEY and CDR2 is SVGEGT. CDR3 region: CASSYPGDWERETQYF. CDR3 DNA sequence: TGTGCCAGCAGTTACCCTGGGGACTGGGAGAGGGAGACCCAGTACTTC.

Here the CDR3 reads CASSQGGLNNEQFF. CDR3 nucleotide sequence: TGTGCCAGCAGCCAAGGTGGGCTAAACAATGAGCAGTTCTTC. This chain connects TRBV3-1 (or the pseudogene TRBV3-2) to TRBJ2-1; D remains ambiguous. CDR1 and CDR2 from the germline V gene are LGHDT and YNNKEL (reference sequence). This CDR3 has 14 residues. V was trimmed by 1 base and J by 5 bases, leaving 9 bases between them.

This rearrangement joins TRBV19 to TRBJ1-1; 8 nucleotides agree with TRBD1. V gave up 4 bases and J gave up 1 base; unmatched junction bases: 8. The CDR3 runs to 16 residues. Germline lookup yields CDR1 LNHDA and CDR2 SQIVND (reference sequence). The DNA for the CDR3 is TGTGCCAGTAGTAGCGAACCTGGGACAGGGAACACTGAAGCTTTCTTT. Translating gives CASSSEPGTGNTEAFF.

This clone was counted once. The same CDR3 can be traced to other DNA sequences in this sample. The CDR3 DNA reads TGCGCCAGCAGCTTGGGACAGGGAGGTCAGCCCCAGCATTTT. Protein sequence: CASSLGQGGQPQHF. The gene calls are TRBV5-1 and TRBJ1-5; 7 positions agree with TRBD1. Losses at the gene ends were 0 bases for V and 6 bases for J; bases not matched to a gene: 3. The CDR3 covers 14 residues. CDR1 is SGHRS and CDR2 is YFSETQ in the germline V gene.

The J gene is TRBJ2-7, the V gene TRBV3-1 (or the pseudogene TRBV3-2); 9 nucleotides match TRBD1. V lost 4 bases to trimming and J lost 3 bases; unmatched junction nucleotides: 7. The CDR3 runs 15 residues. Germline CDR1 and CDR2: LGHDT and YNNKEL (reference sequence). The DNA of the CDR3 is TGTGCCAGCAGCCCGCCCGGGACAGGGAACTACGAGCAGTACTTC. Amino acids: CASSPPGTGNYEQYF.

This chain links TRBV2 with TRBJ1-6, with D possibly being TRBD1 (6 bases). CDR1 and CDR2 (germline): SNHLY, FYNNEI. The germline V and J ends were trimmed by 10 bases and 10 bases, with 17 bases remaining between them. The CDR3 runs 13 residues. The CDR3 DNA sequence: TGTGCCACCGGGGTTGGGGGCAGATCACCCCTCCACTTT. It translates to CATGVGGRSPLHF.